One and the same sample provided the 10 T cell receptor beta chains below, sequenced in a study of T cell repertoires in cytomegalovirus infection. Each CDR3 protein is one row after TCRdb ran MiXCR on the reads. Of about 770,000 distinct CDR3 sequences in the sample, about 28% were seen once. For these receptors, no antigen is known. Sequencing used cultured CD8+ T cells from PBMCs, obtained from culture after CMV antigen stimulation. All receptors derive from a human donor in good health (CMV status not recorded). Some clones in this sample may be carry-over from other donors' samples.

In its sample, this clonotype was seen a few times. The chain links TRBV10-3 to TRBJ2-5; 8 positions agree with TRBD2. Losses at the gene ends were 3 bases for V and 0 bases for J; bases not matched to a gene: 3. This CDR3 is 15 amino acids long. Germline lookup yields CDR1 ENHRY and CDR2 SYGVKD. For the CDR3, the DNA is TGTGCCATCAGTGAACAGCGGGGGCACCAAGAGACCCAGTACTTC. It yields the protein CAISEQRGHQETQYF.

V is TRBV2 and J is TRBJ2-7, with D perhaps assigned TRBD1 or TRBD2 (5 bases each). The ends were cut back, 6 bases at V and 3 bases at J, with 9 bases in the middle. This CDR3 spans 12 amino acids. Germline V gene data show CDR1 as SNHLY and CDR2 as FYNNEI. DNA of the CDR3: TGTGCCAGCAGCGGGACCTACTACGAGCAGTACGTC. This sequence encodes CASSGTYYEQYV.

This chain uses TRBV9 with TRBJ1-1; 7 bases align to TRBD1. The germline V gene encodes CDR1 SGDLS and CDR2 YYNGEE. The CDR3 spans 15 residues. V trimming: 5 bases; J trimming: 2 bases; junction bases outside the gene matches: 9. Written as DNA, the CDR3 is TGTGCCAGCAGTACCCCGGGACAGCTTAACACTGAAGCTTTCTTT. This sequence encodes CASSTPGQLNTEAFF.

The CDR3 region is CASSPTDRYSNQPQHF. The CDR3 nucleotides are TGTGCCAGCAGTCCAACGGACAGGTATAGCAATCAGCCCCAGCATTTT. The chain couples TRBV12-3 or TRBV12-4 to TRBJ1-5, with 7 bases lining up with TRBD1. Unmatched junction bases numbered 7, after V lost 5 bases and J lost 0 bases. CDR3 length equals 16 residues.

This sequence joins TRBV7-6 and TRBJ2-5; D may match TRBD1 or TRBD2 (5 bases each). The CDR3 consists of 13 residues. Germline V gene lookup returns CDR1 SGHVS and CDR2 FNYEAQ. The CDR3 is CAVSGPYQETQYF. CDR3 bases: TGTGCGGTCTCGGGGCCGTACCAAGAGACCCAGTACTTC.

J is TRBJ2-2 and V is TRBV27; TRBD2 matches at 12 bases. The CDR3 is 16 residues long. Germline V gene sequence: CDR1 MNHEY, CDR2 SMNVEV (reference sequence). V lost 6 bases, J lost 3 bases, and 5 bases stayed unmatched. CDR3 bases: TGTGCCAGCAGCCGACTAGCGGGGGTTCACACCGGGGAGCTGTTTTTT. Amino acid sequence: CASSRLAGVHTGELFF.

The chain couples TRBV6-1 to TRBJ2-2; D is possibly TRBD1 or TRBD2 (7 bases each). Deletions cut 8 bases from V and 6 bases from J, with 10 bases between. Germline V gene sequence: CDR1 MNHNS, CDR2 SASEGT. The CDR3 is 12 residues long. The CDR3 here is CASQGGSGELFF. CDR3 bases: TGTGCCAGCCAGGGGGGGTCCGGGGAGCTGTTTTTT.

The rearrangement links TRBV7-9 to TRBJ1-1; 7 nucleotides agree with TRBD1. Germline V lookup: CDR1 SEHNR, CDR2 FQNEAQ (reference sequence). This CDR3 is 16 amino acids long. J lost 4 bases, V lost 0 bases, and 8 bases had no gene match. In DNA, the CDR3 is TGTGCCAGCAGCTTAGCGCCTAAGACAGGGACCACTGAAGCTTTCTTT. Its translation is CASSLAPKTGTTEAFF.

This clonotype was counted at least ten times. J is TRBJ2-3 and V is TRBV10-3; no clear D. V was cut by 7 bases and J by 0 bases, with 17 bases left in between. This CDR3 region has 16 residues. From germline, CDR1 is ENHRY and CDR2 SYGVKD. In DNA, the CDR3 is TGTGCCATCACTACAGATGGAGCGTCTAGCACAGATACGCAGTATTTT. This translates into CAITTDGASSTDTQYF.

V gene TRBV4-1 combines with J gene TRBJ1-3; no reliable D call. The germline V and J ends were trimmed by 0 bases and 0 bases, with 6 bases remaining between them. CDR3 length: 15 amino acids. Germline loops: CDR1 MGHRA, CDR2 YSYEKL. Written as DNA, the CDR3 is TGCGCCAGCAGCCAAGAGGGGTCCTCTGGAAACACCATATATTTT. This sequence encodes CASSQEGSSGNTIYF.